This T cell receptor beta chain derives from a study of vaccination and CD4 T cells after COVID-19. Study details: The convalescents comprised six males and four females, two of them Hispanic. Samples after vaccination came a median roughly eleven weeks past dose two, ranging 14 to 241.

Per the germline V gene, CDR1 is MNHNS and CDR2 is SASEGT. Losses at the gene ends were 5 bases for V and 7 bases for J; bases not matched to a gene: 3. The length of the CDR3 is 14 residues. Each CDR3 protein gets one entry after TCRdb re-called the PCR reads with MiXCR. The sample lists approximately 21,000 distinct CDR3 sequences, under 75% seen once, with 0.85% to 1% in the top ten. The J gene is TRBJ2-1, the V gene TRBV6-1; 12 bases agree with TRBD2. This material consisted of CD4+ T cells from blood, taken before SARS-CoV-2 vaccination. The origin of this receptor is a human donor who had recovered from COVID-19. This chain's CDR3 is CASSRTSGANEQFF. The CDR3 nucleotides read TGTGCCAGCAGTCGGACTAGCGGGGCGAATGAGCAGTTCTTC.